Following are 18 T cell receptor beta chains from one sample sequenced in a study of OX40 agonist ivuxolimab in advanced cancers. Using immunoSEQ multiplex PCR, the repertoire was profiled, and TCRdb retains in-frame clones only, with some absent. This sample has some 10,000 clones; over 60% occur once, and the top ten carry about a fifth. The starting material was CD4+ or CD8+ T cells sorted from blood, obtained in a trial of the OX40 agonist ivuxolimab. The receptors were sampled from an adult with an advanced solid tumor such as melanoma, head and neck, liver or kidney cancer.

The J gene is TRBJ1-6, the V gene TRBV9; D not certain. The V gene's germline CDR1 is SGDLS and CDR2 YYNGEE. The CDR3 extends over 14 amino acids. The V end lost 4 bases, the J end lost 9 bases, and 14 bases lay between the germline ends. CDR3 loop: CASSPAGEGSPLHF. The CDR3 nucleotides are TGTGCCAGCAGCCCCGCGGGCGAGGGTTCACCCCTCCACTTT.

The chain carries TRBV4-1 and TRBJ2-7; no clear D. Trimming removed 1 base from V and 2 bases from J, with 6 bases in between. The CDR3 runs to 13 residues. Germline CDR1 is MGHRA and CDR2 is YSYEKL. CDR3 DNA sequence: TGCGCCAGCAGCCAAGGAGGCACCTACGAGCAGTACTTC. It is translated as CASSQGGTYEQYF.

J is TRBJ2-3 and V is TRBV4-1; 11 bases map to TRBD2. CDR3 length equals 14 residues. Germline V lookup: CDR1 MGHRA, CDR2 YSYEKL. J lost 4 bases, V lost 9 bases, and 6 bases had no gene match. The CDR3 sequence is CASRLAGFSDTQYF. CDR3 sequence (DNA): TGCGCCAGTAGACTAGCGGGGTTCTCAGATACGCAGTATTTT.

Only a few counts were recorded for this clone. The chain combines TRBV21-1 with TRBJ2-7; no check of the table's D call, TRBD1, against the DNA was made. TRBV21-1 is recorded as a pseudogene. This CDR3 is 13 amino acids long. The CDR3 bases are TGTGCCAGCAGCAAATACAGCTCCTACGAGCAGTACTTC. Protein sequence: CASSKYSSYEQYF.

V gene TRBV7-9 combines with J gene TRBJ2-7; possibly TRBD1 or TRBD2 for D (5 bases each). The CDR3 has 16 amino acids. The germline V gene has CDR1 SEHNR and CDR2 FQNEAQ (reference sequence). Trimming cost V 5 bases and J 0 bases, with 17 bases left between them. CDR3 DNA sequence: TGTGCCAGCAGCGCCTTCCCCAGGGACGACTCCTACGAGCAGTACTTC. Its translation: CASSAFPRDDSYEQYF.

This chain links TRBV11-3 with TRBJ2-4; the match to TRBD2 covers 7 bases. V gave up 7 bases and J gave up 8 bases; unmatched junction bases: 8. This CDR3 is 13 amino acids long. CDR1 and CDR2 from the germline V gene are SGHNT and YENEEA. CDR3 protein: CASTGGSRDIQYF. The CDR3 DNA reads TGTGCCAGCACGGGGGGTAGCAGAGACATTCAGTACTTC.

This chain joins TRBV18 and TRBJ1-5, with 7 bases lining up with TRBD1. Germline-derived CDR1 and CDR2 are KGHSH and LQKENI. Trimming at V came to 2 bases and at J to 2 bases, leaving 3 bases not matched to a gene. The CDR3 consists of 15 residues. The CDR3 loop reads CASSPTGVRNQPQHF. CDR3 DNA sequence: TGTGCCAGCTCACCAACAGGGGTACGCAATCAGCCCCAGCATTTT. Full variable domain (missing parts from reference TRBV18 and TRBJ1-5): NAGVMQNPRHLVRRRGQEARLRCSPMKGHSHVYWYRQLPEEGLKFMVYLQKENIIDESGMPKERFSAEFPKEGPSILRIQQVVRGDSAAYFCASSPTGVRNQPQHFGDGTRLSIL.

In DNA, the CDR3 is TGTGCCAGCAGCTTAGGACAGGGTAGGAGGTACGAGCAGTACTTC. Residues: CASSLGQGRRYEQYF. The chain carries TRBV7-6 and TRBJ2-5, with TRBD1 matching over 7 bases. The J call may be incorrect, as the DNA end agrees better with TRBJ2-7. The CDR3 covers 15 residues. Looked up from germline, CDR1 is SGHVS and CDR2 is FNYEAQ.

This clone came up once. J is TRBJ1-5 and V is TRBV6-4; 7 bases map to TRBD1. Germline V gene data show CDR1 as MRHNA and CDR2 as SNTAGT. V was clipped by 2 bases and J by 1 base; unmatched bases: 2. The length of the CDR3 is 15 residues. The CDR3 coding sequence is TGTGCCAGCAGTGACATGACAGGGAGCAATCAGCCCCAGCATTTT. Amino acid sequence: CASSDMTGSNQPQHF.

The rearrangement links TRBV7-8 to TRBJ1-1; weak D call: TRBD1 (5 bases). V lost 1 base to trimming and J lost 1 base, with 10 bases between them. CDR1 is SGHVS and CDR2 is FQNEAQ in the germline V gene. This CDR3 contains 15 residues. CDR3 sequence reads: CASSLGPGTNTEAFF. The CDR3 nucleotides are TGTGCCAGCAGCTTAGGTCCAGGGACGAACACTGAAGCTTTCTTT.

CDR3 region: CASSLGAGGGLAKNIQYF. The CDR3 DNA follows: TGTGCCAGCAGCTTAGGAGCGGGGGGCGGACTAGCCAAAAACATTCAGTACTTC. This rearrangement joins TRBV7-2 to TRBJ2-4; 9 positions match TRBD2. The CDR3 has 18 amino acids. Per the germline V gene, CDR1 is SGHTA and CDR2 is FQGNSA. The V gene end was trimmed by 1 base and the J gene end by 0 bases; junction bases not matched to a gene: 7.

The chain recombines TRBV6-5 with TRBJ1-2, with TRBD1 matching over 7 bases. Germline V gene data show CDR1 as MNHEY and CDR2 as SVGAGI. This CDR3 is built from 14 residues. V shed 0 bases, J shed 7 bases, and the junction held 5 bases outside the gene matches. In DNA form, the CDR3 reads TGTGCCAGCAGTTACTCCCCCCCAGGGGGTGGCTACACCTTC. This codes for CASSYSPPGGGYTF.

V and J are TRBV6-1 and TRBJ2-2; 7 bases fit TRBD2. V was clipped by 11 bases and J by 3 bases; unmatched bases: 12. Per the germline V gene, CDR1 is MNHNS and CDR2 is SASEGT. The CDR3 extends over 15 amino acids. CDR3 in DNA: TGTGCCGGCTCCAAAGCGGGGACGGACACCGGGGAGCTGTTTTTT. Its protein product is CAGSKAGTDTGELFF.

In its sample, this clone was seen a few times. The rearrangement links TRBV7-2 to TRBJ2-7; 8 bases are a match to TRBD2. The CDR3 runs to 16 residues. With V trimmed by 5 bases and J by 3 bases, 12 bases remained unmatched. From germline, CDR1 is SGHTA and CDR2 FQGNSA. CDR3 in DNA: TGTGCCAGCAGCCCCCGGCGGGGGGCAGCCCTCTACGAGCAGTACTTC. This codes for CASSPRRGAALYEQYF.

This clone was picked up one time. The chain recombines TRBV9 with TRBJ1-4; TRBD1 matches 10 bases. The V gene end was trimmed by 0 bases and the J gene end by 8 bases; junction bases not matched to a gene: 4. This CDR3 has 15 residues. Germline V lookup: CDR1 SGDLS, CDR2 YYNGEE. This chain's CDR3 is CASSVAGTGVEKLFF. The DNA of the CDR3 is TGTGCCAGCAGCGTAGCAGGGACAGGGGTAGAAAAACTGTTTTTT.

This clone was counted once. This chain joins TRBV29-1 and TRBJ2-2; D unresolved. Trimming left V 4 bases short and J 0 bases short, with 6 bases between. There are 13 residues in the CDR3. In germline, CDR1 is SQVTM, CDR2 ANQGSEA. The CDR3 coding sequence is TGCAGCGTTGCCGAACCGAACACCGGGGAGCTGTTTTTT. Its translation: CSVAEPNTGELFF.

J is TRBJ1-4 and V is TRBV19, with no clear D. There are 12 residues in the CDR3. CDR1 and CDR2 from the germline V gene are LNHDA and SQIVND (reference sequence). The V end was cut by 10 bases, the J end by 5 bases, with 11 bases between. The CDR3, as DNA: TGTGCCACCCGGACGGGAAATGAAAAACTGTTTTTT. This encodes CATRTGNEKLFF.

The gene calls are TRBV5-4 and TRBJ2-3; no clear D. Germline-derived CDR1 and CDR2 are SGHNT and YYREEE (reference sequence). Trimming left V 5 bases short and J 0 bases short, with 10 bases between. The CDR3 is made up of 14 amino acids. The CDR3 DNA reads TGTGCCAGCAGGGGCGGACCTAGCACAGATACGCAGTATTTT. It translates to CASRGGPSTDTQYF.